This T cell receptor (beta chain) is drawn from a study of blood T cell repertoires in COVID-19. As for the study in general: T cells, B-cell-depleted T cells, or PBMCs supplied cDNA or gDNA.

The germline V and J ends were trimmed by 7 bases and 13 bases, with 20 bases remaining between them. This CDR3 comprises 12 residues. Germline V gene sequence: CDR1 SQVTM, CDR2 ANQGSEA. Profiled with immunoSEQ multiplex PCR; TCRdb holds only in-frame clones, not every one. Among a few hundred thousand clones, roughly 84% were seen once, and the ten largest hold approximately 7.3%. The clonotype was recovered from a middle-aged woman who had recovered from COVID-19. The chain uses TRBV29-1 and TRBJ2-1; possibly TRBD1 for D (6 bases). The sequenced material came from PBMCs or T cells enriched from blood (not recorded which). The CDR3 bases are TGCAGCGCAGAAAGAGACAGGCTCAAACAGTTCTTC. Its protein product is CSAERDRLKQFF.